These 20 T cell receptor beta chains were sequenced from one sample in a study of cytomegalovirus exposure and HLA in healthy donors. Produced via immunoSEQ multiplex PCR; TCRdb's table is partial and in-frame only. Found here are a few hundred thousand clones, 90% of them singletons; the top ten hold 0.37%. The material sequenced was PBMCs. The receptors originated from a young woman in good health and CMV-seronegative.

This clone was seen just once. The J gene is TRBJ2-1, the V gene TRBV27, with 7 bases that match TRBD2. CDR1 MNHEY and CDR2 SMNVEV come from the germline V gene (reference sequence). The CDR3 has 15 amino acids. The V and J ends lost 5 bases and 5 bases, in that order; junction bases with no gene match: 9. The CDR3 DNA is TGTGCCAGCAGTGCCAGCGGGGTCATTAACAATGAGCAGTTCTTC. This codes for CASSASGVINNEQFF.

This chain links TRBV6-6 with TRBJ2-3; D perhaps matches TRBD2 (6 bases). The germline CDR1 and CDR2 sequences are MNHNY and SVGAGI (reference sequence). V was shortened by 2 bases and J by 3 bases, with 12 bases between the two germline ends. The CDR3 is 15 amino acids. CDR3 region: CASSYGARGTDTQYF. In DNA form, the CDR3 reads TGTGCCAGCAGTTACGGGGCCCGGGGGACAGATACGCAGTATTTT.

The CDR3 loop reads CASTDLGTGYGYTF. Here the CDR3 DNA reads TGTGCCAGTACCGACCTTGGGACAGGGTATGGCTACACCTTC. The chain employs TRBV19 and TRBJ1-2, with 9 bases matching TRBD1. Unmatched junction bases numbered 8, after V lost 7 bases and J lost 5 bases. The CDR3 runs 14 residues. Germline loops: CDR1 LNHDA, CDR2 SQIVND (reference sequence).

This chain joins TRBV5-4 and TRBJ1-1; TRBD1 aligns across 8 bases. J gave up 4 bases and V 2 bases, and 4 bases lay outside the gene matches. There are 14 residues in the CDR3. Germline V gene lookup returns CDR1 SGHNT and CDR2 YYREEE (reference sequence). CDR3 DNA: TGTGCCAGCAGCTTATCAGGGGGCATCACTGAAGCTTTCTTT. Encoded protein: CASSLSGGITEAFF.

The rearrangement joins TRBV27 to TRBJ2-5; 13 nucleotides line up with TRBD2. CDR1 is MNHEY and CDR2 is SMNVEV in the germline V gene (reference sequence). Unmatched junction bases numbered 2, after V lost 6 bases and J lost 7 bases. This CDR3 has 13 amino acids. CDR3 in DNA: TGTGCCAGCAGAGGACTAGCGGGGGTGACCCAGTACTTC. This sequence encodes CASRGLAGVTQYF.

The CDR3 spells CASSFSGGGQPQHF. The CDR3 bases are TGCGCCAGCAGCTTCTCAGGGGGCGGTCAGCCCCAGCATTTT. The chain carries TRBV5-1 and TRBJ1-5, with 8 positions matching TRBD1. The trim removed 2 bases at V and 6 bases at J, leaving 4 bases unmatched. Germline CDR1 is SGHRS and CDR2 is YFSETQ. The CDR3 covers 14 residues.

This chain links TRBV19 with TRBJ1-2; D unresolved. Germline CDR1 reads LNHDA; CDR2 reads SQIVND (reference sequence). V lost 4 bases, J lost 2 bases, and 14 bases lay in between. The CDR3 contains 15 residues. CDR3 in amino acids: CASSTPELGNYGYTF. CDR3 in DNA: TGTGCCAGTAGTACCCCCGAACTAGGCAACTATGGCTACACCTTC.

This clone was found a few times. The sample contains more than one DNA sequence encoding this CDR3. The chain employs TRBV28 and TRBJ1-6; TRBD1 is a possible D gene (5 bases). This CDR3 has 14 amino acids. Between the trimmed V and J ends, which lost 5 bases and 3 bases, there was a span of 8 bases. Looked up from germline, CDR1 is MDHEN and CDR2 is SYDVKM. The CDR3 reads CASSPDSYNSPLHF. The CDR3 DNA is TGTGCCAGCAGTCCCGACAGCTATAATTCACCCCTCCACTTT.

This CDR3 reads CAWSLQGTGELFF. CDR3 DNA sequence: TGTGCCTGGAGTCTACAGGGAACCGGGGAGCTGTTTTTT. The chain joins TRBV30 to TRBJ2-2; weak D call: TRBD1 (6 bases). The CDR3 consists of 13 residues. In germline, CDR1 is GTSNPN, CDR2 SVGIG (reference sequence). Trimming removed 2 bases from V and 5 bases from J, with 9 bases in between. The full variable domain, completed using reference TRBV30 and TRBJ2-2, is SQTIHQWPATLVQPVGSPLSLECTVEGTSNPNLYWYRQAAGRGLQLLFYSVGIGQISSEVPQNLSASRPQDRQFILSSKKLLLSDSGFYLCAWSLQGTGELFFGEGSRLTVL.

In its sample, this clone was seen once. This chain joins TRBV30 and TRBJ1-3; no definite D call. This CDR3 is built from 16 residues. The germline V and J ends were trimmed by 0 bases and 0 bases, with 12 bases remaining between them. The V gene's germline CDR1 is GTSNPN and CDR2 SVGIG (reference sequence). In nucleotides, the CDR3 is TGTGCCTGGAGTGTGAATCAAGGGAGCTCTGGAAACACCATATATTTT. Translation gives CAWSVNQGSSGNTIYF.

This chain links TRBV28 with TRBJ2-7; the match to TRBD2 covers 13 bases. In germline, CDR1 is MDHEN, CDR2 SYDVKM. Trimming removed 10 bases from V and 2 bases from J; junction bases left unmatched: 8. The CDR3 loop spans 15 amino acids. The CDR3 sequence is CATVETSGGTYEQYF. In nucleotides, the CDR3 is TGTGCCACCGTAGAGACTAGCGGGGGGACCTACGAGCAGTACTTC.

The chain links TRBV2 to TRBJ1-1, with TRBD1 matching over 7 bases. Germline CDR1 and CDR2: SNHLY and FYNNEI. The CDR3 contains 14 residues. J gave up 2 bases and V 6 bases, and 6 bases lay outside the gene matches. The CDR3 here is CASRKGTANTEAFF. In nucleotides, the CDR3 is TGTGCCAGCAGGAAGGGGACAGCAAACACTGAAGCTTTCTTT.

J is TRBJ1-2 and V is TRBV6-6; D gene ambiguous. V was cut by 6 bases and J by 0 bases, with 11 bases left in between. From germline, CDR1 is MNHNY and CDR2 SVGAGI (reference sequence). The CDR3 runs to 14 residues. The CDR3 reads CASRLAAANYGYTF. In DNA form, the CDR3 reads TGTGCCAGCAGACTCGCGGCAGCTAACTATGGCTACACCTTC.

This clone occurred a few times. This chain connects TRBV29-1 to TRBJ1-2; 7 positions agree with TRBD1. There are 12 residues in the CDR3. The J segment lost 8 bases and the V segment lost 2 bases, leaving 5 bases of the junction unmatched. Germline CDR1 is SQVTM and CDR2 is ANQGSEA. CDR3 bases: TGCAGCGTTGAAAGGACAGGACGAGGCTACACCTTC. It is translated as CSVERTGRGYTF.

The genes are TRBV4-3 and TRBJ1-4; 10 nucleotides match TRBD1. The V and J ends lost 2 bases and 5 bases, in that order; junction bases with no gene match: 11. This CDR3 comprises 18 residues. Germline V CDR1 and CDR2: LGHNA, YSLEER. CDR3 nucleotides: TGCGCCAGCAGCCAAACCGGGACAGGGGTCCTGGTGAATGAAAAACTGTTTTTT. Protein product: CASSQTGTGVLVNEKLFF.

The CDR3 region is CASSQRLFAYRGLTGELFF. The CDR3 nucleotides are TGCGCCAGCAGTCAGAGGTTATTTGCATACAGGGGGCTTACCGGGGAGCTGTTTTTT. V and J are TRBV23-1 and TRBJ2-2; 9 nucleotides match TRBD1. TRBV23-1 is filed as an ORF, its function uncertain. J was trimmed by 5 bases and V by 3 bases; bases with no gene match: 16. The length of the CDR3 is 19 residues.

CDR3 nucleotides: TGTGCCAGCAGCTTGGGTCCACTAGAAGAGACCCAGTACTTC. As protein: CASSLGPLEETQYF. The chain uses TRBV5-6 and TRBJ2-5; D possibly corresponds to TRBD2 (5 bases). Trimming removed 0 bases at V and 3 bases at J, with 9 bases between. This CDR3 has 14 amino acids. From germline, CDR1 is SGHDT and CDR2 YYEEEE.

J is TRBJ1-1 and V is TRBV7-2; D unclear. V was clipped by 2 bases and J by 7 bases, with 5 bases between them. Looked up from germline, CDR1 is SGHTA and CDR2 is FQGNSA. CDR3 length: 11 residues. The CDR3, as DNA: TGTGCCAGCAGCTTATCAATTGAAGCTTTCTTT. Its translation is CASSLSIEAFF. The variable domain in full, completed from reference TRBV7-2 and TRBJ1-1, reads GAGVSQSPSNKVTEKGKDVELRCDPISGHTALYWYRQSLGQGLEFLIYFQGNSAPDKSGLPSDRFSAERTGGSVSTLTIQRTQQEDSAVYLCASSLSIEAFFGQGTRLTVV.

This sequence joins TRBV5-1 and TRBJ2-3, with TRBD2 identical over 10 bases. Germline trimming cut 1 base from V and 3 bases from J; bases unmatched to any gene: 2. The CDR3 sequence is 15 residues long. Germline CDR1 SGHRS, CDR2 YFSETQ. The CDR3 reads CASSLTSGATDTQYF. The CDR3, as DNA: TGCGCCAGCAGCTTGACTAGCGGGGCGACAGATACGCAGTATTTT. The variable domain in full, completed from reference TRBV5-1 and TRBJ2-3, reads KAGVTQTPRYLIKTRGQQVTLSCSPISGHRSVSWYQQTPGQGLQFLFEYFSETQRNKGNFPGRFSGRQFSNSRSEMNVSTLELGDSALYLCASSLTSGATDTQYFGPGTRLTVL.

The V gene is TRBV5-6, the J gene TRBJ2-7, with TRBD2 matching 8 bases. The J segment lost 3 bases and the V segment lost 4 bases, leaving 6 bases of the junction unmatched. From germline, CDR1 is SGHDT and CDR2 YYEEEE. The length of the CDR3 is 14 residues. DNA for the CDR3: TGTGCCAGCAGCACAGTAGCGGGGTTCTACGAGCAGTACGTC. This sequence encodes CASSTVAGFYEQYV.